A single sample is the source of the 13 T cell receptor beta chains below, sequenced in a study of OX40 agonist ivuxolimab in advanced cancers. TCRdb's table, derived via immunoSEQ multiplex PCR, lists solely in-frame clones and lacks some. Here the sample spans around 94,000 clones, under 95% being singletons. The input for sequencing was CD4+ or CD8+ T cells sorted from blood, taken in a trial of the OX40 agonist ivuxolimab. The source of these receptors is an adult with an advanced solid tumor such as melanoma, head and neck, liver or kidney cancer.

The chain couples TRBV10-3 to TRBJ2-3, with D perhaps matching TRBD2 (6 bases). V was pared by 5 bases and J by 2 bases, with 20 bases between. The CDR3 length is 17 residues. Per germline, CDR1 ENHRY and CDR2 SYGVKD. Here the CDR3 reads CAISQPAGGGDTDTQYF. In DNA form, the CDR3 reads TGTGCCATCAGTCAGCCTGCCGGGGGTGGGGACACAGATACGCAGTATTTT.

J is TRBJ2-1 and V is TRBV19; 8 positions match TRBD1. Germline V gives CDR1 LNHDA, CDR2 SQIVND (reference sequence). The ends lost 5 bases at V and 8 bases at J; junction bases unmatched: 5. The CDR3 runs to 13 residues. The CDR3 nucleotides are TGTGCCAGTAGTCCGGGGACAGGATATGAGCAGTTCTTC. Translation gives CASSPGTGYEQFF.

The rearrangement joins TRBV27 to TRBJ2-2, with D tentatively TRBD2 (6 bases). Trimming pared 6 bases from V and 0 bases from J, leaving 8 bases between. Germline CDR1 is MNHEY and CDR2 is SMNVEV (reference sequence). The CDR3 contains 14 residues. CDR3 residues: CASSGGANTGELFF. The DNA of the CDR3 is TGTGCCAGCAGCGGGGGAGCGAACACCGGGGAGCTGTTTTTT.

The chain joins TRBV5-1 to TRBJ1-2; D is perhaps TRBD1 (6 bases). Per the germline V gene, CDR1 is SGHRS and CDR2 is YFSETQ. With 7 bases removed from V and 0 bases from J, the gap between germline ends came to 19 bases. The CDR3 contains 16 residues. The CDR3 spells CASGPTGPSSNYGYTF. In nucleotides, the CDR3 is TGCGCCAGCGGTCCGACAGGACCTTCTTCTAACTATGGCTACACCTTC.

This clone showed up just a few times. V is TRBV11-2 and J is TRBJ1-1; unclear D gene. The CDR3 is 12 amino acids. The V gene's germline CDR1 is SGHAT and CDR2 FQNNGV. The V end was cut by 3 bases, the J end by 8 bases, with 10 bases between. The CDR3 DNA reads TGTGCCAGCAGCTTTATTTCCGGAGAAGCTTTCTTT. It translates to CASSFISGEAFF.

The chain links TRBV19 to TRBJ2-2; either TRBD1 or TRBD2 may fit D (5 bases each). V was trimmed by 7 bases and J by 2 bases, leaving 11 bases between them. The CDR3 loop spans 14 amino acids. Germline V CDR1 and CDR2: LNHDA, SQIVND (reference sequence). The CDR3 DNA is TGTGCCAGTATGGGACCGTCTAACACCGGGGAGCTGTTTTTT. Translating it yields CASMGPSNTGELFF.

The chain joins TRBV13 to TRBJ1-1, with D hard to call. CDR1 is PRHDT and CDR2 is FYEKMQ in the germline V gene (reference sequence). This CDR3 has 15 residues. Trimming pared 0 bases from V and 3 bases from J, leaving 11 bases between. In DNA, the CDR3 is TGTGCCAGCAGCTTAGGTCTACGGTCGGACACTGAAGCTTTCTTT. Protein product: CASSLGLRSDTEAFF.

With regard to this clone: Other DNA sequences in the same sample also yield this CDR3. The rearrangement links TRBV15 to TRBJ2-7; 8 nucleotides agree with TRBD1. The CDR3 sequence is 14 residues long. The trim removed 3 bases at V and 4 bases at J, leaving 5 bases unmatched. Germline V gives CDR1 LNHNV, CDR2 YYDKDF (reference sequence). The CDR3 here is CATSRDRVGYEQYF. CDR3 coding DNA: TGTGCCACCAGCAGGGACAGGGTAGGGTACGAGCAGTACTTC.

V is TRBV2 and J is TRBJ1-5; D is perhaps TRBD1 (6 bases). This CDR3 comprises 15 residues. Germline V gives CDR1 SNHLY, CDR2 FYNNEI. V was trimmed by 3 bases and J by 3 bases, leaving 12 bases between them. As DNA, the CDR3 is TGTGCCAGCAGTGAGGACAGCTTTAACAATCAGCCCCAGCATTTT. The encoded protein is CASSEDSFNNQPQHF.

The chain couples TRBV5-1 to TRBJ1-1; D is uncertain. The CDR3 extends over 15 amino acids. From germline, CDR1 is SGHRS and CDR2 YFSETQ. Trimming took off 1 base at V and 3 bases at J, with 13 bases between the two ends. CDR3 nucleotide sequence: TGCGCCAGCAGCTTGAGGCCAGATGGGGACACTGAAGCTTTCTTT. Translation gives CASSLRPDGDTEAFF.

The chain links TRBV12-5 to TRBJ2-5; possibly TRBD1 for D (6 bases). The CDR3 consists of 15 residues. V was shortened by 3 bases and J by 5 bases, with 16 bases between the two germline ends. From germline, CDR1 is LGHNT and CDR2 FRNRAP. CDR3: CASGLPARGNETQYF. CDR3 DNA sequence: TGTGCTAGTGGTTTACCCGCCAGGGGTAATGAGACCCAGTACTTC.

This chain connects TRBV19 to TRBJ1-1, with 7 bases matching TRBD1. V gave up 6 bases and J gave up 0 bases; unmatched junction bases: 10. The CDR3 totals 16 residues. In germline, CDR1 is LNHDA, CDR2 SQIVND (reference sequence). The CDR3, as DNA: TGTGCCAGTAGGAACAGGGGAATCAACATGAACACTGAAGCTTTCTTT. Residues: CASRNRGINMNTEAFF.

The chain has TRBV27 and TRBJ2-1; D may be TRBD1 (5 bases). From germline, CDR1 is MNHEY and CDR2 SMNVEV (reference sequence). The V end lost 1 base, the J end lost 5 bases, and 18 bases lay between the germline ends. The length of the CDR3 is 17 residues. CDR3 DNA: TGTGCCAGCAGTTTATTAGGTAGGGCTAGGGGCGACAATGAGCAGTTCTTC. This sequence encodes CASSLLGRARGDNEQFF.